One and the same sample provided the 29 T cell receptor beta chains below, sequenced in a study of regulatory T cells in long-lasting Graves disease (dated by TCRdb to the early 2020s). Library preparation employed multiplex PCR. The reads were generated on an Illumina HiSeq 4000. iRepertoire HTBI primers and Arm-PCR amplification of CDR3 regions were used to construct TCR beta libraries. The public reads were run again by TCRdb, first through fastp at Q25 and then through MiXCR, and only productive beta chains were kept. Identical CDR3 proteins give one entry, which carries the most common genes and DNA. Counted in this sample were approximately 300,000 distinct CDR3 sequences; over 15% of them appeared once. The ten largest clones take up around 36% of the sample. The sample's time point label, decoded: newly diagnosed GD, antithyroid drugs for less than 3 months. For both TCR sequencing and RNA sequencing, RNA was extracted from PBMCs using TRIzol.

Sample: peripheral blood mononuclear cells (PBMCs), taken at new diagnosis, from a patient treated with antithyroid drugs. Receptors originate from a female donor with Graves disease.

In this sample, this clonotype turned up many times. The chain employs TRBV12-3 or TRBV12-4 and TRBJ2-1, with 14 bases lining up with TRBD2. V trimming: 5 bases; J trimming: 4 bases; junction bases outside the gene matches: 10. There are 18 residues in the CDR3. CDR3 nucleotides: TGTGCCAGCAGTACGAGACTAGCGGGAGGGCCGGGATACAATGAGCAGTTCTTC. Its protein is CASSTRLAGGPGYNEQFF.

As for this clonotype: The likely explanation is a read error, given a far larger clone one base away. The genes are TRBV2 and TRBJ2-1; D unclear. The CDR3 extends over 12 amino acids. The V gene's germline CDR1 is SNHLY and CDR2 FYNNEI. Trimming removed 9 bases at V and 10 bases at J, with 16 bases between. The CDR3 region is CASRDENYEQFF. The CDR3 bases are TGTGCCAGTCGCGACGAAAACTACGAGCAGTTCTTC. Variable domain in full (rest from reference TRBV2 and TRBJ2-1): EPEVTQTPSHQVTQMGQEVILRCVPISNHLYFYWYRQILGQKVEFLVSFYNNEISEKSEIFDDQFSVERPDGSNFTLKIRSTKLEDSAMYFCASRDENYEQFFGPGTRLTVL.

This clonotype was found many times. The rearrangement joins TRBV11-3 to TRBJ2-1; no firm D call. V was shortened by 1 base and J by 0 bases, with 10 bases between the two germline ends. The CDR3 runs to 16 residues. CDR1 is SGHNT, CDR2 YENEEA, per germline. The CDR3 DNA sequence: TGTGCCAGCAGCTTAGCTTCGGGCGCCTCCTACAATGAGCAGTTCTTC. This sequence encodes CASSLASGASYNEQFF.

V gene TRBV27 combines with J gene TRBJ2-7; 7 bases are a match to TRBD2. Germline V lookup: CDR1 MNHEY, CDR2 SMNVEV (reference sequence). The J segment lost 6 bases and the V segment lost 4 bases, leaving 9 bases of the junction unmatched. This CDR3 has 14 residues. CDR3 bases: TGTGCCAGCAGTTCCCTTCGACTAGCCGCCGAGCAGTACTTC. It translates to CASSSLRLAAEQYF.

This clonotype was detected many times. This rearrangement joins TRBV10-3 to TRBJ1-2; a possible D gene is TRBD1 (5 bases). Per germline, CDR1 ENHRY and CDR2 SYGVKD. V shed 0 bases and J shed 4 bases, with 9 bases lying between them. The CDR3 consists of 14 residues. CDR3: CAISESAGLYGYTF. CDR3 DNA sequence: TGTGCCATCAGTGAGTCGGCAGGGCTCTATGGCTACACCTTC.

The gene calls are TRBV12-3 or TRBV12-4 and TRBJ2-7; possible D gene TRBD2, 5 bases. V lost 8 bases and J lost 4, with 12 bases in between. This CDR3 has 12 amino acids. The CDR3 nucleotides read TGTGCCAGCCGCAGTGCGGGTTACGAGCAGTACTTC. Its translation: CASRSAGYEQYF.

This clonotype was counted ten times or more. J is TRBJ1-2 and V is TRBV30; maybe TRBD1 (5 bases). V lost 2 bases, J lost 5 bases, and 15 bases lay in between. This CDR3 is built from 14 residues. CDR1 GTSNPN and CDR2 SVGIG come from the germline V gene (reference sequence). The CDR3 sequence is CAWSIGAGDYGYTF. CDR3 DNA sequence: TGTGCCTGGAGTATAGGGGCCGGGGATTATGGCTACACCTTC.

The CDR3: CASSPREGTGELFF. CDR3 coding DNA: TGTGCCAGCTCACCCAGGGAAGGAACCGGGGAGCTGTTTTTT. The chain combines TRBV18 with TRBJ2-2; D is possibly TRBD1 (5 bases). V lost 3 bases and J lost 5, with 10 bases in between. The CDR3 has 14 residues. Germline CDR1 KGHSH, CDR2 LQKENI. The whole variable domain, remainder taken from reference TRBV18 and TRBJ2-2, is NAGVMQNPRHLVRRRGQEARLRCSPMKGHSHVYWYRQLPEEGLKFMVYLQKENIIDESGMPKERFSAEFPKEGPSILRIQQVVRGDSAAYFCASSPREGTGELFFGEGSRLTVL.

This clonotype was seen at least ten times. The rearrangement joins TRBV6-1 to TRBJ2-7; 8 nucleotides agree with TRBD1. With V trimmed by 2 bases and J by 3 bases, 6 bases remained unmatched. Looked up from germline, CDR1 is MNHNS and CDR2 is SASEGT. The CDR3 has 15 residues. The CDR3 is CASSEQRGQGYEQYF. The CDR3 coding sequence is TGTGCCAGCAGTGAACAGCGAGGACAGGGCTACGAGCAGTACTTC.

This chain joins TRBV5-1 and TRBJ1-4; D may be TRBD1 (6 bases). Germline CDR1 and CDR2: SGHRS and YFSETQ. The germline V and J ends were trimmed by 3 bases and 7 bases, with 19 bases remaining between them. The CDR3 is 16 amino acids. This CDR3 is CASSWVTGGMGEKLFF. CDR3 nucleotide sequence: TGCGCCAGCAGCTGGGTGACAGGCGGTATGGGTGAAAAACTGTTTTTT.

This clonotype was observed a few times. The rearrangement uses TRBV5-1 and TRBJ2-7; 9 nucleotides line up with TRBD1. J gave up 6 bases and V 1 base, and 8 bases lay outside the gene matches. Germline CDR1 is SGHRS and CDR2 is YFSETQ. This CDR3 region has 15 residues. CDR3 loop: CASSLSGTGIIEQYF. The CDR3 DNA sequence: TGCGCCAGCAGCTTGTCCGGGACAGGGATTATCGAGCAGTACTTC.

Ten or more counts support this clonotype. This chain connects TRBV12-3 or TRBV12-4 to TRBJ2-5; possibly TRBD1 for D (5 bases). The CDR3 runs 14 residues. The V and J ends lost 7 bases and 5 bases respectively, with 17 bases between them. CDR3 residues: CASKYAGLSETQYF. The CDR3 DNA reads as TGTGCCAGCAAATATGCAGGGTTGAGCGAGACCCAGTACTTC.

V is TRBV19 and J is TRBJ2-3, with 14 positions matching TRBD2. The germline CDR1 and CDR2 sequences are LNHDA and SQIVND (reference sequence). J was trimmed by 2 bases and V by 6 bases; bases with no gene match: 10. The CDR3 totals 18 residues. CDR3 residues: CASSLGTSGSSLTDTQYF. The CDR3 nucleotides are TGTGCCAGTAGCCTAGGGACTAGCGGGAGCTCCCTCACAGATACGCAGTATTTT.

Worth noting for this clonotype: A clone one base away is much larger, so this may be a read error. In nucleotides, the CDR3 is TGTACCAGCAGCCCACGGGGACAGGGCTACGAGCAGTACTTC. Protein: CTSSPRGQGYEQYF. This chain uses TRBV27 with TRBJ2-7, with 9 bases aligning to TRBD1. CDR3 size: 14 residues. CDR1 is MNHEY and CDR2 is SMNVEV in the germline V gene (reference sequence).

The rearrangement uses TRBV28 and TRBJ2-5; D is possibly TRBD1 (5 bases). V was pared by 5 bases and J by 11 bases, with 27 bases between. This CDR3 is built from 16 residues. Looked up from germline, CDR1 is MDHEN and CDR2 is SYDVKM. CDR3 coding DNA: TGTGCCAGCAGTGCGCCCCGACAGTCCTCCCAGACGACGCAGTACTTC. Translation: CASSAPRQSSQTTQYF. The entire variable domain, with the rest obtained from reference TRBV28 and TRBJ2-5, is as follows: DVKVTQSSRYLVKRTGEKVFLECVQDMDHENMFWYRQDPGLGLRLIYFSYDVKMKEKGDIPEGYSVSREKKERFSLILESASTNQTSMYLCASSAPRQSSQTTQYFGPGTRLLVL.

Of note for this clonotype: A much bigger clone sits one base away, suggesting this may be a read error. In this CDR3 the conserved last residue, phenylalanine or tryptophan, is missing, so a read error is likely. The CDR3 spells CATSYDRTGTEAFL. Written as DNA, the CDR3 is TGTGCCACCTCATATGACAGAACGGGCACTGAAGCTTTCCTT. The gene calls are TRBV6-2 or TRBV6-3 and TRBJ1-1; D might be TRBD1 (5 bases). The CDR3 covers 14 residues. Trimming stripped 10 bases from V and 4 bases from J, with 19 bases between. CDR1 and CDR2 from the germline V gene are MNHEY and SVGEGT.

This chain uses TRBV10-3 with TRBJ2-1; D unclear. V was trimmed by 2 bases and J by 10 bases, leaving 9 bases between them. This CDR3 is built from 12 residues. Germline values: CDR1 ENHRY, CDR2 SYGVKD. CDR3 DNA sequence: TGTGCCATCAGTGAGGCCGGAAGCGAGCAGTTCTTC. This gives the protein CAISEAGSEQFF.

This clonotype was detected many times. The chain uses TRBV18 and TRBJ2-1; D is possibly TRBD1 (6 bases). V lost 6 bases and J lost 2, with 17 bases in between. There are 16 residues in the CDR3. The germline CDR1 and CDR2 sequences are KGHSH and LQKENI. CDR3 in DNA: TGTGCCAGCTCGGAGCGAACGGGACACACCTACAATGAGCAGTTCTTC. The encoded protein is CASSERTGHTYNEQFF.

This clonotype was detected ten times or more. This chain links TRBV7-9 with TRBJ2-7; the D is unclear. The germline gives CDR1 SEHNR, CDR2 FQNEAQ (reference sequence). Trimming left V 5 bases short and J 5 bases short, with 10 bases between. CDR3 size: 12 residues. The DNA for the CDR3 is TGTGCCAGCAGCCTCTTGGCTAACGAGCAGTACTTC. Its protein product is CASSLLANEQYF.

The chain employs TRBV6-2 or TRBV6-3 and TRBJ2-7; D is unclear. Germline values: CDR1 MNHEY, CDR2 SVGEGT. Trimming cost V 4 bases and J 6 bases, with 13 bases left between them. The CDR3 covers 13 residues. CDR3 DNA: TGTGCCAGCAGTTTGAGCCCTGCCGGCGAGCAGTACTTC. Protein: CASSLSPAGEQYF.

In this sample, this clonotype turned up many times. The V gene is TRBV12-3 or TRBV12-4, the J gene TRBJ1-5; no clear D gene. Trimming removed 3 bases at V and 6 bases at J, with 12 bases between. This CDR3 is 14 amino acids long. Written as DNA, the CDR3 is TGTGCCAGCAGTTTCGTCGATTCGAGTCAGCCCCAGCATTTT. This gives the protein CASSFVDSSQPQHF.

This clonotype was observed a handful of times. The rearrangement uses TRBV5-5 and TRBJ2-5; possibly TRBD2 for D (6 bases). The CDR3 contains 14 residues. CDR1 SGHKS and CDR2 YYEKEE come from the germline V gene (reference sequence). V was pared by 4 bases and J by 4 bases, with 14 bases between. The CDR3 region has the DNA TGTGCCAGCAGCGGGGGACTGAGAGGAGAGACCCAGTACTTC. Translated: CASSGGLRGETQYF.

On this clonotype itself: A far larger clone differs by one base, so this is likely a read error. The chain carries TRBV10-3 and TRBJ2-7; D perhaps matches TRBD2 (6 bases). Germline V gene lookup returns CDR1 ENHRY and CDR2 SYGVKD. V lost 5 bases to trimming and J lost 4 bases, with 18 bases between them. The CDR3 length is 15 residues. CDR3 loop: CAISLGPEGAYEQYF. The DNA of the CDR3 is TGTGCCATCAGTTTAGGTCCGGAGGGCGCTTACGAGCAGTACTTC.

Notes on this clonotype: This sequence is one base from a far larger clone and is likely a read error. The CDR3 ends on some other residue instead of the conserved phenylalanine or tryptophan, so this is likely a read error. The chain combines TRBV11-2 with TRBJ2-1; tentatively, D is TRBD2 (6 bases). The end of the DNA fits TRBJ2-5 better, so the J call may be wrong. The CDR3 totals 15 residues. CDR1 SGHAT and CDR2 FQNNGV come from the germline V gene. CDR3 in amino acids: CASSLGGRPEETQYL. CDR3 coding DNA: TGTGCCAGCAGCTTAGGAGGGAGGCCCGAGGAGACCCAGTACCTC.

The chain recombines TRBV19 with TRBJ2-3, with D unresolved. With 7 bases removed from V and 2 bases from J, the gap between germline ends came to 10 bases. CDR1 LNHDA and CDR2 SQIVND come from the germline V gene (reference sequence). The CDR3 extends over 13 amino acids. This chain's CDR3 is CASNARATDTQYF. Here the CDR3 DNA reads TGTGCCAGTAATGCACGGGCCACAGATACGCAGTATTTT.

This clonotype was recorded at least ten times. The V call is TRBV2, the J call TRBJ2-7, with 10 bases aligning to TRBD2. The V and J ends lost 3 bases and 2 bases, in that order; junction bases with no gene match: 7. The CDR3 consists of 16 residues. Germline V gene lookup returns CDR1 SNHLY and CDR2 FYNNEI. The CDR3 region is CASSDLGLADTYEQYF. CDR3 bases: TGTGCCAGCAGTGACCTCGGACTAGCGGATACCTACGAGCAGTACTTC.

This clonotype was detected ten times or more. This chain's CDR3 is CSVERGSGSGEQYF. The CDR3 DNA is TGCAGCGTTGAACGGGGTAGTGGGAGTGGGGAGCAGTACTTC. The chain employs TRBV29-1 and TRBJ2-7; possibly TRBD2 for D (5 bases). V was cut by 2 bases and J by 7 bases, with 18 bases left in between. The CDR3 covers 14 residues. The V gene's germline CDR1 is SQVTM and CDR2 ANQGSEA.

This clonotype has only a few counts. J is TRBJ2-3 and V is TRBV6-5, with TRBD2 matching 10 bases. The junction had 6 bases not matched to a gene; V was cut back by 2 bases and J by 4 bases. The CDR3 is made up of 16 amino acids. The germline CDR1 and CDR2 sequences are MNHEY and SVGAGI. The CDR3 region has the DNA TGTGCCAGCAGTTACCTAGCGGGAGAGGTCTCAGATACGCAGTATTTT. As protein: CASSYLAGEVSDTQYF.

Worth noting for this clonotype: This probably arose from a read error, given a far larger clone one base away. The chain recombines TRBV2 with TRBJ1-1; D unresolved. V lost 6 bases to trimming and J lost 1 base, with 15 bases between them. In germline, CDR1 is SNHLY, CDR2 FYNNEI. The CDR3 totals 15 residues. This chain's CDR3 is CASRQHGNSNTEAFF. Here the CDR3 DNA reads TGTGCCAGCAGACAACATGGAAACTCGAACACTGAAGCTTTCTTT.